These T cell receptor beta chains were read from a single sample in a study of spatial heterogeneity in lung cancer. In TCRdb, the 5' RACE reads were re-called with MiXCR into one record per CDR3 protein. The sample lists about 20,000 distinct CDR3 sequences, 2.5% to 3% occurring once. Here the sequenced sample was lung tumor tissue, taken at surgery. These receptors came from a male donor with early-stage non-small cell lung cancer. The CDR3 runs from the conserved cysteine through the conserved F or W. The order of the fields is J gene, clone size, V gene, D gene, CDR3 protein, CDR3 DNA. A D gene is named only where the DNA matches it firmly. Size is stated for part of the rows, as once, few or many counts, or as a class when the clone is expanded.

TRBJ2-1 | many | TRBV6-5 | NA | CASSYDGNNEQFF | TGTGCCAGCAGTTACGACGGGAACAATGAGCAGTTCTTC
TRBJ2-5 | many | TRBV20-1 | TRBD2 | CSARYLAGGWQETQYF | TGCAGTGCTAGGTATCTAGCGGGAGGCTGGCAAGAGACCCAGTACTTC
TRBJ2-1 | many | TRBV2 | NA | CASSDPLGMNEQFF | TGTGCCAGCAGTGACCCCTTGGGCATGAATGAGCAGTTCTTC
TRBJ2-7 | many | TRBV28 | TRBD1 | CASSSGQNYEQYF | TGTGCCAGCAGCTCGGGACAGAACTACGAGCAGTACTTC
TRBJ2-5 | many | TRBV5-1 | NA | CASSLVEGGETQYF | TGCGCCAGCAGCTTGGTTGAGGGGGGAGAGACCCAGTACTTC
TRBJ1-5 | medium-sized | TRBV10-3 | NA | CAISARGGNQPQHF | TGTGCCATCAGTGCAAGGGGTGGCAATCAGCCCCAGCATTTT
TRBJ2-1 | many | TRBV14 | NA | CASSIFMSSYNEQFF | TGTGCCAGCAGCATTTTTATGAGCTCCTACAATGAGCAGTTCTTC
TRBJ2-2 | many | TRBV28 | NA | CASSLFSAGFANTGELFF | TGTGCCAGCAGTTTATTCTCTGCGGGCTTCGCGAACACCGGGGAGCTGTTTTTT
TRBJ2-7 | many | TRBV18 | NA | CASSRDLSSYEQYF | TGTGCCAGCTCCCGAGACCTCAGCTCCTACGAGCAGTACTTC
TRBJ2-1 | NA | TRBV10-3 | TRBD2 | CAISGLREGISSYNEQFF | TGTGCCATCAGTGGATTGCGGGAGGGAATTTCTTCCTACAATGAGCAGTTCTTC
TRBJ1-1 | many | TRBV4-2 | TRBD1 | CASSPQQETGSEAFF | TGTGCCAGCAGCCCCCAACAAGAGACAGGGAGTGAAGCTTTCTTT
TRBJ1-1 | many | TRBV5-1 | NA | CASSASGIIGNTEAFF | TGCGCCAGCAGCGCATCAGGTATCATCGGGAACACTGAAGCTTTCTTT
TRBJ2-2 | many | TRBV7-2 | NA | CASSPWVAAGELFF | TGTGCCAGCAGCCCGTGGGTAGCGGCCGGGGAGCTGTTTTTT
TRBJ2-1 | many | TRBV5-5 | NA | CASILGGLKDEQFF | TGTGCCAGCATCCTTGGGGGGCTAAAGGATGAGCAGTTCTTC
TRBJ2-7 | many | TRBV29-1 | TRBD2 | CSVGLAGVYEQYF | TGCAGCGTTGGACTAGCGGGAGTCTACGAGCAGTACTTC
TRBJ2-2 | many | TRBV20-1 | TRBD2 | CSAHAGGRSTGELFF | TGCAGTGCACACGCGGGAGGGCGAAGCACCGGGGAGCTGTTTTTT
TRBJ1-5 | many | TRBV12-3/TRBV12-4 | TRBD1 | CASSATGGPQPQHF | TGTGCCAGCAGCGCGACAGGGGGCCCTCAGCCCCAGCATTTT
TRBJ1-1 | many | TRBV6-1 | TRBD1 | CASRGGQGVSEAFF | TGTGCCAGCAGGGGGGGACAGGGGGTGAGTGAAGCTTTCTTT
TRBJ2-1 | medium-sized | TRBV15 | TRBD2 | CATSRDKGGGTSGYNEQFF | TGTGCCACCAGCAGAGATAAAGGCGGCGGCACTAGCGGATACAATGAGCAGTTCTTC
TRBJ2-7 | many | TRBV7-2 | NA | CASSLAGGTSTGQYF | TGTGCCAGCAGCTTAGCGGGCGGGACATCTACAGGGCAGTACTTC
TRBJ2-7 | many | TRBV20-1 | NA | CSARDLVTSYEQYF | TGCAGTGCTAGGGACCTAGTCACTTCCTACGAGCAGTACTTC
TRBJ1-4 | many | TRBV5-1 | TRBD1 | CASSTGQGVGEKLFF | TGCGCCAGCAGCACCGGACAGGGGGTCGGTGAAAAACTGTTTTTT
TRBJ2-2 | many | TRBV5-1 | NA | CASKTQGNTGELFF | TGCGCCAGCAAAACCCAGGGGAACACCGGGGAGCTGTTTTTT
TRBJ2-2 | many | TRBV20-1 | TRBD2 | CSARVGGSPGELFF | TGCAGTGCTAGGGTGGGCGGGAGTCCCGGGGAGCTGTTTTTT
TRBJ1-5 | many | TRBV6-5 | NA | CASSPLWGLDQPQHF | TGTGCCAGCAGCCCCTTATGGGGCTTAGATCAGCCCCAGCATTTT
TRBJ2-7 | many | TRBV24-1 | TRBD1 | CATTPGQGSPLRYEQYF | TGTGCCACCACACCGGGACAGGGGTCTCCTCTGCGTTACGAGCAGTACTTC
TRBJ2-1 | many | TRBV5-1 | NA | CASSLEGNEQFF | TGCGCCAGCAGCTTGGAAGGCAATGAGCAGTTCTTC
TRBJ2-2 | many | TRBV5-1 | NA | CASSLAPSGLATGELFF | TGCGCCAGCAGCTTGGCTCCGTCAGGGCTGGCCACCGGGGAGCTGTTTTTT
TRBJ2-5 | many | TRBV19 | NA | CASSISGKGETQYF | TGTGCCAGTAGTATTTCAGGGAAGGGAGAGACCCAGTACTTC
TRBJ2-7 | many | TRBV4-1 | TRBD2 | CASSPDIASGRAQYF | TGCGCCAGCAGCCCCGACATTGCTAGCGGGAGAGCGCAGTACTTC
TRBJ1-1 | medium-sized | TRBV6-5 | TRBD1 | CASSPRTGNTEAFF | TGTGCCAGCAGTCCCCGGACAGGGAACACTGAAGCTTTCTTT
TRBJ1-1 | many | TRBV12-3/TRBV12-4 | TRBD1 | CASSPGTGFRAFF | TGTGCCAGCAGCCCCGGGACAGGGTTTAGGGCTTTCTTT
TRBJ2-3 | many | TRBV6-1 | NA | CASSEGRGTDTQYF | TGTGCCAGCAGTGAGGGGAGAGGCACAGATACGCAGTATTTT
TRBJ1-1 | many | TRBV14 | NA | CASSPIGPFLRGRAFF | TGTGCCAGCAGCCCAATCGGGCCATTCCTCAGGGGTAGAGCTTTCTTT
TRBJ2-3 | few | TRBV7-2 | NA | CASSFAIKSSGTYTQYF | TGTGCCAGCAGCTTCGCGATTAAATCCAGCGGGACATATACGCAGTATTTT
TRBJ2-2 | few | TRBV9 | TRBD1 | CASSADRGSTGELFF | TGTGCCAGCAGCGCGGACAGGGGGAGCACCGGGGAGCTGTTTTTT
TRBJ1-5 | many | TRBV5-5 | NA | CASSFGTVNQPQHF | TGTGCCAGCAGCTTTGGCACAGTCAATCAGCCCCAGCATTTT
TRBJ2-5 | many | TRBV7-7 | NA | CASSQDSTSQETQYF | TGTGCTAGCAGCCAAGACAGTACGTCCCAAGAGACCCAGTACTTC
TRBJ2-2 | many | TRBV28 | TRBD2 | CASSLGGSSTGELFF | TGTGCCAGCAGTTTAGGCGGGAGTAGCACCGGGGAGCTGTTTTTT
TRBJ2-2 | many | TRBV9 | TRBD2 | CASTRAGDGTGELFF | TGTGCCAGCACGAGAGCGGGAGATGGGACCGGGGAGCTGTTTTTT
TRBJ1-2 | many | TRBV10-2 | NA | CASSSGPGVGSPRDGYTF | TGCGCCAGCTCCAGCGGTCCAGGAGTTGGGTCCCCGAGGGATGGCTACACCTTC
TRBJ2-7 | many | TRBV6-1 | NA | CASNRIGGTSEQYF | TGTGCCAGCAACAGAATCGGAGGGACCAGCGAGCAGTACTTC